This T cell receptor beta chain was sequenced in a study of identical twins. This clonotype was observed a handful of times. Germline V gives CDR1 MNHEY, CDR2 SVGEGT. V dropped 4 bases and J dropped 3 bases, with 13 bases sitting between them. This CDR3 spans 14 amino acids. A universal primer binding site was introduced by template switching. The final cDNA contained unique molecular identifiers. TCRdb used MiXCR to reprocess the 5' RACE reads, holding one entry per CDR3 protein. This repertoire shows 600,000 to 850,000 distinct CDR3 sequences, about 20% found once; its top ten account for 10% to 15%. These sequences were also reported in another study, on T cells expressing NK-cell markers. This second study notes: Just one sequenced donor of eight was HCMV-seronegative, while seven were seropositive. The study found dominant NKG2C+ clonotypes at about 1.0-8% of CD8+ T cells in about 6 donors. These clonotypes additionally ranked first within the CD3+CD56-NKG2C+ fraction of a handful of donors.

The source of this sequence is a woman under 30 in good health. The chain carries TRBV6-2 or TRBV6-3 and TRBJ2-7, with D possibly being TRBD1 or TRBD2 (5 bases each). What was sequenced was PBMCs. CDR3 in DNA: TGTGCCAGCAGTTTCCGGGACGGCCACTACGAGCAGTACTTC. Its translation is CASSFRDGHYEQYF.